What follows are 5 T cell receptor beta chains derived from one specimen sequenced in a study of glioma-infiltrating T cells. Amplification of TCR alpha and beta CDR3 regions from RNA used iRepertoire nested multiplex PCR. Via MiXCR, TCRdb re-called the multiplex PCR reads, giving one row per CDR3 protein. This table holds under 130,000 distinct CDR3 sequences, around 28% found once. Material: glioma tissue, nonneoplastic brain tissue, or PBMCs (not recorded which). The receptors shown here come from a human donor with low-grade glioma or glioblastoma, undergoing nonglioma brain surgery, or in good health (not recorded which).

This clonotype was recorded a few times. The chain links TRBV29-1 to TRBJ1-2; D possibly corresponds to TRBD1 (6 bases). Germline CDR1 SQVTM, CDR2 ANQGSEA. The length of the CDR3 is 12 residues. V lost 6 bases and J 4 bases, leaving 12 bases between the germline ends. The CDR3 sequence: CSVPGQSYGYTF. CDR3 nucleotides: TGCAGCGTCCCGGGACAAAGCTATGGCTACACCTTC. The entire variable domain, with the rest obtained from reference TRBV29-1 and TRBJ1-2, is as follows: SAVISQKPSRDICQRGTSLTIQCQVDSQVTMMFWYRQQPGQSLTLIATANQGSEATYESGFVIDKFPISRPNLTFSTLTVSNMSPEDSSIYLCSVPGQSYGYTFGSGTRLTVV.

The V call is TRBV12-3 or TRBV12-4, the J call TRBJ1-3; D is ambiguous. Trimming took off 5 bases at V and 0 bases at J, with 11 bases between the two ends. The CDR3 loop spans 15 amino acids. CDR3 in amino acids: CASSPRTGSGNTIYF. CDR3 nucleotides: TGTGCCAGCAGTCCACGGACCGGCTCTGGAAACACCATATATTTT.

A note on this clonotype: This could be a read error, since a much larger clone is one nucleotide away. The chain uses TRBV20-1 and TRBJ2-1, with 8 bases aligning to TRBD2. The CDR3 spans 14 residues. Germline V gives CDR1 DFQATT, CDR2 SNEGSKA (reference sequence). The CDR3 coding sequence is TGCAATGCCATTCCTAGCGGGCAATACAATGAGCAGTTCTTC. It encodes CNAIPSGQYNEQFF.

This clonotype turned up a few times. This chain connects TRBV3-1 to TRBJ2-5; D uncertain. V lost 4 bases to trimming and J lost 4 bases, with 13 bases between them. The length of the CDR3 is 14 residues. In germline, CDR1 is LGHDT, CDR2 YNNKEL (reference sequence). The CDR3 loop reads CASSRETRLETQYF. CDR3 nucleotides: TGTGCCAGCAGCCGAGAGACCAGGTTAGAGACCCAGTACTTC.

At least ten counts were recorded for this clonotype. The V call is TRBV7-2, the J call TRBJ1-1; possibly TRBD1 for D (5 bases). The length of the CDR3 is 13 residues. Trimming removed 2 bases from V and 9 bases from J, with 13 bases in between. Germline V CDR1 and CDR2: SGHTA, FQGNSA. The CDR3 loop reads CASSLFGAKKAFF. The CDR3 DNA follows: TGTGCCAGCAGCTTATTCGGGGCCAAAAAAGCTTTCTTT.